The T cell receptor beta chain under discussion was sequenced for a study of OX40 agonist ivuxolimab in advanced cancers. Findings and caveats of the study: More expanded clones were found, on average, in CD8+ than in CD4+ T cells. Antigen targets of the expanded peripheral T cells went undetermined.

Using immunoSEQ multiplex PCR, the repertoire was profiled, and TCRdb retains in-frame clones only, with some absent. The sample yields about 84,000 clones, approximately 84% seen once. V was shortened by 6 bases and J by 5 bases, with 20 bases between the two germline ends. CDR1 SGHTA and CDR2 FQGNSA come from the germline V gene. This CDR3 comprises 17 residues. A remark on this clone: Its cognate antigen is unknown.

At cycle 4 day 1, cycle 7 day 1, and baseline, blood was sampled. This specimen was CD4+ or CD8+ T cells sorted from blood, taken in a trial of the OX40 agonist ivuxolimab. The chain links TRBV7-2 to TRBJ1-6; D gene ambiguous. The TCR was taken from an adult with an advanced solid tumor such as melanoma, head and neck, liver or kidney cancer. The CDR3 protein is CASSYTVWGNDNSPLHF. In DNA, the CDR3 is TGTGCCAGCAGTTACACCGTTTGGGGTAACGATAATTCACCCCTCCACTTT.